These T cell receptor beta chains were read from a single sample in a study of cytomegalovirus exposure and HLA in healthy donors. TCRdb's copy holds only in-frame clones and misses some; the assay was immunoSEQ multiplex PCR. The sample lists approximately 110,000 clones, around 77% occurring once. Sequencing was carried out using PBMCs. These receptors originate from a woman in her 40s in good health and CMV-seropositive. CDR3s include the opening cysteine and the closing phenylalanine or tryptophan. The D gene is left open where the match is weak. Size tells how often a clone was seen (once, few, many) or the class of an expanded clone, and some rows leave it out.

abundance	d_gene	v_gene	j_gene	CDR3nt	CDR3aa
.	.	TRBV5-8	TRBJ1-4	TGTGCCAGCAGCTTAAGGAAGGGGCAGGCGAATTTTAATGAAAAACTGTTTTTT	CASSLRKGQANFNEKLFF
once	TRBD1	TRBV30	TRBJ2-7	TGTGCCTGGAGTCTAGGGACAGGCCACGAGCAGTACTTC	CAWSLGTGHEQYF
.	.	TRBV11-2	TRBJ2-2	TGTGCCAGCAGCTTATCCAGTACCGGGGAGCTGTTTTTT	CASSLSSTGELFF
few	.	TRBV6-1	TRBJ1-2	TGTGCCAGCAGTGAAGCAGGGGCGAACTATGGCTACACCTTC	CASSEAGANYGYTF
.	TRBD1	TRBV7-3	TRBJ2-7	TGTGCCAGCAGCTTAGCTAGGGGGCGCGAGCAGTACTTC	CASSLARGREQYF
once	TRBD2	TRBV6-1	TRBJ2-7	TGTGCCAGCCTCGCGGGGCTAGCGGATTACGAGCAGTACTTC	CASLAGLADYEQYF
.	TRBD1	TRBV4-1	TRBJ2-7	TGCGCCAGCAGCCTGTACAGGGGCTACGAGCAGTACTTC	CASSLYRGYEQYF
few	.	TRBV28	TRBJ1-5	TGTGCCAGCAGTTTCGCCACTGACAATCAGCCCCAGCATTTT	CASSFATDNQPQHF
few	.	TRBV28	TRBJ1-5	TGTGCCAGCCGCCGACGGGGGGGTCATCAGCCCCAGCATTTT	CASRRRGGHQPQHF
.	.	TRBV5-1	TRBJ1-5	TGCGCCAGCAGCTTGGCGGGGGATCAGCCCCAGCATTTT	CASSLAGDQPQHF
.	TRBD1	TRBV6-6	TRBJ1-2	TGTGCCAGCAGGTCAGGGGGAGGCTACACCTTC	CASRSGGGYTF
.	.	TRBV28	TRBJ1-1	TGTGCCAGCAGTTGGGTCGGGCGGGCTGAAGCTTTCTTT	CASSWVGRAEAFF
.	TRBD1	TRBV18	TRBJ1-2	TGTGCCAGCTCACCACTGGGACAGAAGGACTATGGCTACACCTTC	CASSPLGQKDYGYTF
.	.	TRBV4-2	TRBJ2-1	TGTGCCAGCAGCCAAGATGCAAGCGAGGGCTACAATGAGCAGTTCTTC	CASSQDASEGYNEQFF
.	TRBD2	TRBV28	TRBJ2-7	TGTGCCAGCAGTCCCCCAGCGGGAGCCTCCTCCTACGAGCAGTACTTC	CASSPPAGASSYEQYF
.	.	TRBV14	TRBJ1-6	TGTGCCAGCAGCCAAGGCAGGGGATTTACACCCCTCCACTTT	CASSQGRGFTPLHF
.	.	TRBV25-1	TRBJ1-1	TGTGCCAGCAGGGGACGGGGGATGGGGGAAACTGAAGCTTTCTTT	CASRGRGMGETEAFF
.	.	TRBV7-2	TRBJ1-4	TGTGCCAGCAGCTTAGGGGGCCGAAATGAAAAACTGTTTTTT	CASSLGGRNEKLFF
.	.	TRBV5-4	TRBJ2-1	TGTGCCAGCAGCTTGGGGGGCCGAGCCAATGAGCAGTTCTTC	CASSLGGRANEQFF
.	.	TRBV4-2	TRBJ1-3	TGTGCCAGCAGCCAAGAGACTGCTCTCTCTGGAAACACCATATATTTT	CASSQETALSGNTIYF
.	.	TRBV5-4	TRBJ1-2	TGTGCCAGCAGCATACAGGGCGGGAACTATGGCTACACCTTC	CASSIQGGNYGYTF
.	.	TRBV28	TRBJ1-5	TGTGCCAGCCGGGCGGGGGGAGCGATTGAGCCCCAGCATTTT	CASRAGGAIEPQHF
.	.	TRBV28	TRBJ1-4	TGTGCCAGCAGTTCCCCAGGGATGAGTAATGAAAAACTGTTTTTT	CASSSPGMSNEKLFF
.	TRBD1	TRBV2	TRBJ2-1	TGTGCCAGCAGCTATGGACAGGTGGAGGATGAGCAGTTCTTC	CASSYGQVEDEQFF
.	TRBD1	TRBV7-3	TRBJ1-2	TGTGCCAGCAGGTTCTCTGGTGAGCGGTCGGGGACAGGTGGCTACACCTTC	CASRFSGERSGTGGYTF
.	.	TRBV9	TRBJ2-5	TGTGCCAGCAGCGTCTCCGGGGGGCGGGAGACCCAGTACTTC	CASSVSGGRETQYF
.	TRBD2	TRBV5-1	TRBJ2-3	TGCGCCAGCAGCTTGGGTGTAGCGGGAGTGGTTACGCAGTATTTT	CASSLGVAGVVTQYF
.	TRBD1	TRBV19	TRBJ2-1	TGTGCCAGTAGCCGTGGCAGGGGGCCCTACAATGAGCAGTTCTTC	CASSRGRGPYNEQFF
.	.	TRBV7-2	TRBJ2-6	TGTGCCAGCAGCCCTATGACAGGTAGCGTCGGTGGGGCCAACGTCCTGACTTTC	CASSPMTGSVGGANVLTF
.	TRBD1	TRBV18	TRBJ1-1	TGTGCCAGCTCAGACACAGGGGGCGTGAGAGCTTTCTTT	CASSDTGGVRAFF
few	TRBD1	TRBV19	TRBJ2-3	TGTGCCAGTAGTATTAAGGGGACAGCTTCAGATACGCAGTATTTT	CASSIKGTASDTQYF
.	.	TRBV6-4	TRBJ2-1	TGTGCCAGCAGTGTGGCTGATACCTACAATGAGCAGTTCTTC	CASSVADTYNEQFF
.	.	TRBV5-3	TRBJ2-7	TGTGCCAGCAGCTTAGACCCGACTTTCTCCTACGAGCAGTACTTC	CASSLDPTFSYEQYF
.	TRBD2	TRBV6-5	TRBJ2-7	TGTGCCAGCAGTTCCCCTACTAGCGGGAGCAACGAGCAGTACTTC	CASSSPTSGSNEQYF
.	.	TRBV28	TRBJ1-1	TGTGCCAGCAGTTTACTCCAGACAGGGAACACTGAAGCTTTCTTT	CASSLLQTGNTEAFF
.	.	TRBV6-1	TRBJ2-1	TGTGCCAGCCTCTCGCGGGGCACCTACAATGAGCAGTTCTTC	CASLSRGTYNEQFF
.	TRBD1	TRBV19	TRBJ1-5	TGTGCCAGTAGTTTTTCCCAGGGGGCTGGCAATCAGCCCCAGCATTTT	CASSFSQGAGNQPQHF
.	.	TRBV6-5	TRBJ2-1	TGTGCCAGCAGTTACCGGACTTCGAATGAGCAGTTCTTC	CASSYRTSNEQFF
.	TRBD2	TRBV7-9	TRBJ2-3	TGTGCCAGCAGCCCCTGGGCGGGAGGAACAGATACGCAGTATTTT	CASSPWAGGTDTQYF
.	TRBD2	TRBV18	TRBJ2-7	TGTGCCAGCTCACCAAAAATTAGCGCGGGGACTAGTAACGGCGAGCAGTACTTC	CASSPKISAGTSNGEQYF
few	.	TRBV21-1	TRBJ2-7	TGTGCCAGCAGCTCCCCGGGACAGAGCTACGAGCAGTACTTC	CASSSPGQSYEQYF
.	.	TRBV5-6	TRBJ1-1	TGTGCCAGCAGCTTGGGTAGAGAGAAGAACACTGAAGCTTTCTTT	CASSLGREKNTEAFF
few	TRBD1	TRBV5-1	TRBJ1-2	TGCGCCAGCAGCTTGACGGGGCAGGGGGATGGCTACACCTTC	CASSLTGQGDGYTF
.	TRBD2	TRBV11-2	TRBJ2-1	TGTGCCAGCAGCTTAGAGGTTACTAGCGGGTATATACACAATGAGCAGTTCTTC	CASSLEVTSGYIHNEQFF
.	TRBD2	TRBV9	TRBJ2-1	TGTGCCAGCAGCTCCCAAGGCGGGAGTACCTACAATGAGCAGTTCTTC	CASSSQGGSTYNEQFF
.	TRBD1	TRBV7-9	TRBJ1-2	TGTGCCAGCAGCTTGGACAGGGCGGGTGGCTACACCTTC	CASSLDRAGGYTF
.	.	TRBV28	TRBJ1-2	TGTGCCAGCAGAGCTCCGGGACAAAAAGGCTACACCTTC	CASRAPGQKGYTF
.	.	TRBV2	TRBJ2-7	TGTGCCAGCGTTCGTATTGGGAGCTCCTACGAGCAGTACTTC	CASVRIGSSYEQYF
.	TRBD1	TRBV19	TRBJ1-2	TGTGCCAGTAGTATTGGGGTGAGAGGGGGCCGCGGGCTTGGCTACACCTTC	CASSIGVRGGRGLGYTF
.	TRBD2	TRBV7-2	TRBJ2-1	TGTGCCAGCAGCTTAATAGCGGGGGACTACAATGAGCAGTTCTTC	CASSLIAGDYNEQFF
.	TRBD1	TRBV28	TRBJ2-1	TGTGCCAGCAGCTATGGGACAGAAAGCTCCTACAATGAGCAGTTCTTC	CASSYGTESSYNEQFF
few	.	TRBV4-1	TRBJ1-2	TGCGCCAGCAGCCAAGATGGGACTCTTTGGGGCTACACCTTC	CASSQDGTLWGYTF
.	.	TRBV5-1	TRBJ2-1	TGCGCCAGCAGCCCCGAGTGGAGACTCGCCTCGGGTGAGCAGTTCTTC	CASSPEWRLASGEQFF
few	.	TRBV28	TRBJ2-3	TGTGCCAGCAGTTTGCGACAGCACACAGATACGCAGTATTTT	CASSLRQHTDTQYF